This record concerns one TCR beta chain sequence. As yet, its antigen is unknown. CDR1 is SGHRS, CDR2 YFSETQ, per germline. J was trimmed by 8 bases and V by 4 bases; bases with no gene match: 3. CDR3 length equals 14 residues. The data were obtained in a study of shared clonotypes between healthy human individuals. Each sorted subset replicate got 200 ng genomic DNA, 25,000 to 35,000 genomes. As handled by the study authors: ImmunoSEQ only sent back junction sequences with no quality scores, so filtering was done differently. Only in-frame clones appear in the TCRdb table, and some are missing; sequencing was by immunoSEQ multiplex PCR. The V and J calls and clone size were taken over from that table, and D and trimming were inferred from the DNA. The sample yields some 2,400,000 clones, approximately 94% seen once. Overall study findings and caveats: Naive CD4 clonotypes overlapped across a few donors at approximately 5%. Sampling was confined to blood; repertoires within tissues likely differ.

The chain uses TRBV5-1 and TRBJ2-1; 13 positions match TRBD2. Sequencing was done on a sample of naive CD4+ T cells sorted from blood. The sample's subset: CD45RA+ positively selected. The sequence derives from a young man in good health. CDR3 DNA: TGCGCCAGCAGCCCGGGACTAGCGGGACATGAGCAGTTCTTC. Its protein is CASSPGLAGHEQFF.